The 27 T cell receptor beta chains below were found in one sample sequenced in a study of OX40 agonist ivuxolimab in advanced cancers. Clones were sequenced by immunoSEQ multiplex PCR, and TCRdb holds only the in-frame ones, with some missing. The sample gives 130,000 or so clones, over 85% of which show up once; about 0.14% is in the top ten. The source material was CD4+ or CD8+ T cells sorted from blood, sampled in a trial of the OX40 agonist ivuxolimab. The source is an adult with an advanced solid tumor such as melanoma, head and neck, liver or kidney cancer.

The V gene is TRBV7-2, the J gene TRBJ1-6; D is uncertain. CDR1 is SGHTA, CDR2 FQGNSA, per germline. The CDR3 loop spans 16 amino acids. Trimming stripped 1 base from V and 13 bases from J, with 20 bases between. The CDR3 nucleotides are TGTGCCAGCAGCTTAGGGTTTTCGGGCGCCGATGCGCCCCTCCACTTT. It is translated as CASSLGFSGADAPLHF.

On this clone itself: The same CDR3 is also encoded by other DNA sequences in this sample. The J gene is TRBJ2-5, the V gene TRBV11-3, with 13 bases fitting TRBD2. The germline CDR1 and CDR2 sequences are SGHNT and YENEEA. This CDR3 region has 16 residues. Trimming at V came to 4 bases and at J to 5 bases, leaving 7 bases not matched to a gene. DNA of the CDR3: TGTGCCAGCAGCTCAAGACTAGCGGGGGGTCAGGAGACCCAGTACTTC. Encoded protein: CASSSRLAGGQETQYF. Complete variable domain (other parts from reference TRBV11-3 and TRBJ2-5): EAGVVQSPRYKIIEKKQPVAFWCNPISGHNTLYWYLQNLGQGPELLIRYENEEAVDDSQLPKDRFSAERLKGVDSTLKIQPAELGDSAVYLCASSSRLAGGQETQYFGPGTRLLVL.

The J gene is TRBJ1-1, the V gene TRBV12-5; maybe TRBD1 (5 bases). Germline V gene lookup returns CDR1 LGHNT and CDR2 FRNRAP. Deletions cut 5 bases from V and 5 bases from J, with 12 bases between. This CDR3 is built from 13 residues. The CDR3 region is CASGPDRGTEAFF. The CDR3 DNA is TGTGCTAGTGGTCCCGATAGGGGAACTGAAGCTTTCTTT.

V is TRBV5-1 and J is TRBJ2-2, with TRBD1 identical over 8 bases. This CDR3 has 15 amino acids. Germline values: CDR1 SGHRS, CDR2 YFSETQ. J lost 7 bases, V lost 4 bases, and 9 bases had no gene match. Here the CDR3 reads CASSPTGGVNGELFF. CDR3 coding DNA: TGCGCCAGCAGCCCTACAGGGGGAGTTAACGGGGAGCTGTTTTTT.

This CDR3 reads CASSRKNRDHTGELFF. DNA for the CDR3: TGCGCCAGCAGTCGAAAAAACAGGGATCACACCGGGGAGCTGTTTTTT. This chain uses TRBV23-1 with TRBJ2-2; D is possibly TRBD1 (6 bases). TRBV23-1 is sorted into the ORF group, with uncertain function. The CDR3 is 16 residues long. V lost 4 bases and J 3 bases, leaving 15 bases between the germline ends.

The rearrangement uses TRBV2 and TRBJ2-3; D might be TRBD2 (6 bases). Germline-derived CDR1 and CDR2 are SNHLY and FYNNEI. V lost 6 bases and J lost 2, with 15 bases in between. CDR3 size: 15 residues. The CDR3 sequence: CASSVIRDSTDTQYF. CDR3 nucleotide sequence: TGTGCCAGCAGCGTCATACGGGACTCCACAGATACGCAGTATTTT.

This chain's CDR3 is CSVEARTAETQYF. The CDR3 DNA reads TGCAGCGTTGAAGCCCGGACTGCCGAGACCCAGTACTTC. The V gene is TRBV29-1, the J gene TRBJ2-5; the D gene is possibly TRBD2 (5 bases). CDR3 length: 13 residues. The germline gives CDR1 SQVTM, CDR2 ANQGSEA. V lost 1 base and J 5 bases, leaving 11 bases between the germline ends. Looking up the rest from reference TRBV29-1 and TRBJ2-5 gives the full variable domain: SAVISQKPSRDICQRGTSLTIQCQVDSQVTMMFWYRQQPGQSLTLIATANQGSEATYESGFVIDKFPISRPNLTFSTLTVSNMSPEDSSIYLCSVEARTAETQYFGPGTRLLVL.

The rearrangement uses TRBV11-2 and TRBJ2-1; TRBD2 matches 11 bases. Germline values: CDR1 SGHAT, CDR2 FQNNGV. V shed 2 bases, J shed 10 bases, and the junction held 4 bases outside the gene matches. This CDR3 is built from 14 residues. CDR3 in amino acids: CASSLTSGSSEQFF. The CDR3, as DNA: TGTGCCAGCAGCTTAACTAGCGGGAGTAGCGAGCAGTTCTTC.

This clone has a single count. V and J are TRBV2 and TRBJ1-5; TRBD1 might be the D (5 bases). The V end was cut by 6 bases, the J end by 0 bases, with 12 bases between. The V gene's germline CDR1 is SNHLY and CDR2 FYNNEI. The CDR3 has 15 amino acids. The CDR3: CASSRQPSSNQPQHF. CDR3 DNA: TGTGCCAGCAGCAGACAGCCTTCTAGCAATCAGCCCCAGCATTTT.

J is TRBJ2-1 and V is TRBV27, with TRBD2 identical over 14 bases. The trim removed 5 bases at V and 7 bases at J, leaving 13 bases unmatched. From germline, CDR1 is MNHEY and CDR2 SMNVEV (reference sequence). CDR3 length: 18 residues. The CDR3 DNA reads as TGTGCCAGCAGTCAACGACTAGCGGGGGGGCCTCGTTCAAATGAGCAGTTCTTC. Amino acid sequence: CASSQRLAGGPRSNEQFF.

V and J are TRBV28 and TRBJ2-1, with 11 nucleotides matching TRBD1. Per germline, CDR1 MDHEN and CDR2 SYDVKM. The CDR3 is 14 residues long. V gave up 5 bases and J gave up 8 bases; unmatched junction bases: 5. The CDR3 DNA sequence: TGTGCCAGCAGTAAGGGGACAGGGGGGTATGAGCAGTTCTTC. It translates to CASSKGTGGYEQFF.

The chain recombines TRBV11-2 with TRBJ2-5, with 8 bases lining up with TRBD2. V was pared by 5 bases and J by 2 bases, with 7 bases of the junction left unmatched. This CDR3 comprises 15 residues. In germline, CDR1 is SGHAT, CDR2 FQNNGV. CDR3 nucleotide sequence: TGTGCCAGCAGCCTACCCGGGACTAGTCAAGAGACCCAGTACTTC. This codes for CASSLPGTSQETQYF.

The chain is built from TRBV7-2 and TRBJ1-1; D gene ambiguous. The germline V gene has CDR1 SGHTA and CDR2 FQGNSA. The length of the CDR3 is 13 residues. Trimming took 2 bases from V and 2 from J, leaving 6 bases between them. As DNA, the CDR3 is TGTGCCAGCAGCTTATGGGCCAACACTGAAGCTTTCTTT. The encoded protein is CASSLWANTEAFF. Looking up the rest from reference TRBV7-2 and TRBJ1-1 gives the full variable domain: GAGVSQSPSNKVTEKGKDVELRCDPISGHTALYWYRQSLGQGLEFLIYFQGNSAPDKSGLPSDRFSAERTGGSVSTLTIQRTQQEDSAVYLCASSLWANTEAFFGQGTRLTVV.

J is TRBJ2-1 and V is TRBV10-2; D is perhaps TRBD1 or TRBD2 (5 bases each). Between the trimmed V and J ends, which lost 6 bases and 4 bases, there was a span of 25 bases. The CDR3 is 18 residues long. CDR1 WSHSY and CDR2 SAAADI come from the germline V gene. CDR3 nucleotides: TGCGCCAGCAGGGACTCCCTCGGGACCCGACCTGCGTACAATGAGCAGTTCTTC. This gives the protein CASRDSLGTRPAYNEQFF.

This chain's CDR3 is CASSLGGGYEQYF. CDR3 in DNA: TGTGCCAGCAGCTTGGGGGGGGGATACGAGCAGTACTTC. The J gene is TRBJ2-7, the V gene TRBV5-6; 7 positions match TRBD2. This CDR3 region has 13 residues. From germline, CDR1 is SGHDT and CDR2 YYEEEE. V lost 0 bases and J lost 4; bases outside the gene matches: 1.

The chain joins TRBV5-1 to TRBJ1-3; D is unresolved. This CDR3 region has 12 residues. With 0 bases removed from V and 14 bases from J, the gap between germline ends came to 12 bases. CDR1 and CDR2 (germline): SGHRS, YFSETQ. The CDR3 bases are TGCGCCAGCAGCTTGGCCGGAAGGTCCGTATATTTT. Protein sequence: CASSLAGRSVYF.

V usage is TRBV5-5 and J usage is TRBJ1-3; D remains ambiguous. V lost 4 bases and J lost 0, with 14 bases in between. Germline lookup yields CDR1 SGHKS and CDR2 YYEKEE (reference sequence). The CDR3 length is 16 residues. The CDR3 coding sequence is TGTGCCAGCAGCCAGTTAGGAGGGAACTCTGGAAACACCATATATTTT. This translates into CASSQLGGNSGNTIYF.

This chain uses TRBV11-2 with TRBJ1-2; unclear D gene. CDR1 and CDR2 (germline): SGHAT, FQNNGV. V dropped 5 bases and J dropped 0 bases, with 10 bases sitting between them. The CDR3 is 14 residues long. This CDR3 reads CASSLAGPNYGYTF. The CDR3 DNA reads as TGTGCCAGCAGCCTTGCCGGGCCTAACTATGGCTACACCTTC.

The chain uses TRBV5-4 and TRBJ2-2, with 10 bases lining up with TRBD2. The CDR3 has 15 residues. The V gene's germline CDR1 is SGHNT and CDR2 YYREEE (reference sequence). V gave up 4 bases and J gave up 8 bases; unmatched junction bases: 8. CDR3 bases: TGTGCCAGCAGCACGGGACTAGCGATGTTAGGGGAGCTGTTTTTT. It specifies CASSTGLAMLGELFF.

The chain couples TRBV7-3 to TRBJ1-1, with D unclear. The V gene lost 5 bases and the J gene lost 1 base, with 8 bases spanning the gap. Germline V gene data show CDR1 as SGHTA and CDR2 as FQGTGA. This CDR3 contains 13 residues. CDR3 residues: CASSGERNTEAFF. The DNA of the CDR3 is TGTGCCAGCAGCGGAGAGAGGAACACTGAAGCTTTCTTT.

This clone was seen once. The chain joins TRBV9 to TRBJ2-3; TRBD2 matches 7 bases. After removal of 4 bases from V and 1 base from J, the junction contained 9 bases not matched to a gene. Per germline, CDR1 SGDLS and CDR2 YYNGEE. This CDR3 region has 16 residues. Written as DNA, the CDR3 is TGTGCCAGCAGCCCCGGGGGGATCCTCCGCACAGATACGCAGTATTTT. Amino acids: CASSPGGILRTDTQYF.

CDR3 loop: CASSDGRGGFSYEQYF. CDR3 nucleotide sequence: TGCGCCAGCAGTGATGGGCGGGGGGGCTTCTCCTACGAGCAGTACTTC. The chain is built from TRBV10-1 and TRBJ2-7; TRBD2 matches 9 bases. The CDR3 sequence is 16 residues long. With V trimmed by 3 bases and J by 0 bases, 6 bases remained unmatched. CDR1 and CDR2 (germline): WNHNN, SYGVQD (reference sequence).

The chain links TRBV7-6 to TRBJ1-1; D is unresolved. Trimming took off 0 bases at V and 0 bases at J, with 5 bases between the two ends. CDR3 size: 14 residues. Germline V gives CDR1 SGHVS, CDR2 FNYEAQ. The CDR3 coding sequence is TGTGCCAGCAGCTTAGCCGGGCTGAACACTGAAGCTTTCTTT. Its protein is CASSLAGLNTEAFF.

The chain joins TRBV9 to TRBJ2-5, with 7 bases aligning to TRBD2. Trimming cost V 0 bases and J 2 bases; bases outside gene matches: 4. Germline assignment: CDR1 SGDLS and CDR2 YYNGEE. This CDR3 comprises 15 residues. For the CDR3, the DNA is TGTGCCAGCAGCGTAGGGCTAGCGGTACAAGAGACCCAGTACTTC. Amino acid sequence: CASSVGLAVQETQYF.

The chain employs TRBV5-4 and TRBJ1-4; D unresolved. Per the germline V gene, CDR1 is SGHNT and CDR2 is YYREEE (reference sequence). The germline V and J ends were trimmed by 1 base and 3 bases, with 4 bases remaining between them. There are 13 residues in the CDR3. The CDR3 region is CASSLSPNEKLFF. The CDR3 DNA reads as TGTGCCAGCAGCTTGAGCCCTAATGAAAAACTGTTTTTT.

The CDR3 coding sequence is TGTGCCAGCAGCTCCCAAAGCGGGTTCAGAGAGCAGTTCTTC. Residues: CASSSQSGFREQFF. The chain couples TRBV7-3 to TRBJ2-1; TRBD2 might be the D (6 bases). The V end lost 4 bases, the J end lost 10 bases, and 17 bases lay between the germline ends. Germline V CDR1 and CDR2: SGHTA, FQGTGA. CDR3 length equals 14 residues.

The chain couples TRBV6-5 to TRBJ2-3; 7 bases are shared with TRBD1. The trim removed 7 bases at V and 13 bases at J, leaving 8 bases unmatched. The CDR3 runs to 11 residues. Germline V gene data show CDR1 as MNHEY and CDR2 as SVGAGI. This CDR3 is CASTDRVREYF. Written as DNA, the CDR3 is TGTGCCAGCACCGACAGGGTTAGGGAGTATTTT.